Presented here are 25 T cell receptor beta chains from one specimen sequenced in a study of T cell repertoires in cytomegalovirus infection. These receptors have no identified antigens. TCRdb passed the reads through MiXCR, listing each CDR3 protein once. The table has hundreds of thousands of distinct CDR3 sequences, about 30% seen once. Sequencing was performed on cultured CD8+ T cells from PBMCs, taken from culture after CMV antigen stimulation. The receptors derive from a human donor in good health (CMV status not recorded). Some clones in this sample may be carry-over from other donors' samples.

This chain connects TRBV6-6 to TRBJ2-6, with a tentative D call TRBD2 (5 bases). V was cut by 4 bases and J by 8 bases, with 12 bases left in between. Germline CDR1 and CDR2: MNHNY and SVGAGI (reference sequence). The CDR3 covers 14 residues. The CDR3 bases are TGTGCCAGCAGTTCTTATTCCGGGACCAACGTCCTGACTTTC. This gives the protein CASSSYSGTNVLTF.

The V and J genes are TRBV12-3 or TRBV12-4 and TRBJ2-7, with 8 nucleotides matching TRBD1. The CDR3 extends over 15 amino acids. V lost 3 bases and J lost 6; bases outside the gene matches: 10. The CDR3 sequence: CASSFRTQGDGEQYF. For the CDR3, the DNA is TGTGCCAGCAGTTTTAGGACACAGGGGGATGGCGAGCAGTACTTC.

Written as DNA, the CDR3 is TGTGCCAGCAGCTTAGAAAGCGGGGGGTACGAGCAGTACGTC. This encodes CASSLESGGYEQYV. The chain has TRBV7-2 and TRBJ2-7; 9 bases match TRBD2. CDR3 length: 14 amino acids. Germline V gene data show CDR1 as SGHTA and CDR2 as FQGNSA. V shed 1 base and J 4 bases; nucleotides not matched to a gene: 2.

This rearrangement joins TRBV9 to TRBJ1-2; 7 bases align to TRBD1. This CDR3 has 15 amino acids. Trimming removed 0 bases from V and 3 bases from J; junction bases left unmatched: 5. CDR1 is SGDLS, CDR2 YYNGEE, per germline. CDR3 bases: TGTGCCAGCAGCGTAGGAGACAGGGTCGACTATGGCTACACCTTC. This gives the protein CASSVGDRVDYGYTF.

The chain uses TRBV7-9 and TRBJ1-5; D is possibly TRBD1 (5 bases). The CDR3 runs 16 residues. Trimming left V 8 bases short and J 4 bases short, with 21 bases between. CDR1 and CDR2 from the germline V gene are SEHNR and FQNEAQ (reference sequence). The chain's CDR3 is CASASGALWLNQPQHF. DNA of the CDR3: TGTGCCAGCGCCTCCGGGGCATTGTGGTTGAATCAGCCCCAGCATTTT. The entire variable domain, with the rest obtained from reference TRBV7-9 and TRBJ1-5, is as follows: DTGVSQNPRHKITKRGQNVTFRCDPISEHNRLYWYRQTLGQGPEFLTYFQNEAQLEKSRLLSDRFSAERPKGSFSTLEIQRTEQGDSAMYLCASASGALWLNQPQHFGDGTRLSIL.

This chain uses TRBV27 with TRBJ1-2; D not certain. The CDR3 covers 13 residues. V was cut by 0 bases and J by 5 bases, with 7 bases left in between. The germline gives CDR1 MNHEY, CDR2 SMNVEV (reference sequence). For the CDR3, the DNA is TGTGCCAGCAGTTTATCGTTAGGATATGGCTACACCTTC. This gives the protein CASSLSLGYGYTF.

Many counts were recorded for this clonotype. This rearrangement joins TRBV27 to TRBJ1-1, with no clear D. Germline CDR1 and CDR2: MNHEY and SMNVEV (reference sequence). CDR3 length: 13 residues. V shed 4 bases and J shed 1 base, with 7 bases lying between them. The CDR3 loop reads CASSSRRNTEAFF. Written as DNA, the CDR3 is TGTGCCAGCAGTTCCCGAAGGAACACTGAAGCTTTCTTT.

The chain joins TRBV6-2 or TRBV6-3 to TRBJ2-7; D is unresolved. Germline values: CDR1 MNHEY, CDR2 SVGEGT. Trimming stripped 0 bases from V and 3 bases from J, with 18 bases between. This CDR3 is 17 amino acids long. Here the CDR3 reads CASSYSQGPATGYEQYF. CDR3 sequence (DNA): TGTGCCAGCAGTTACTCTCAAGGGCCCGCGACGGGCTACGAGCAGTACTTC.

This clonotype was counted many times. The J gene is TRBJ2-1, the V gene TRBV11-3; D uncertain. CDR3 length: 13 residues. Germline assignment: CDR1 SGHNT and CDR2 YENEEA. Between the trimmed V and J ends, which lost 5 bases and 5 bases, there was a span of 10 bases. The CDR3 protein is CASSPPGDNEQFF. The CDR3 DNA is TGTGCCAGCAGCCCCCCCGGCGACAATGAGCAGTTCTTC. The variable domain in full, with the rest retrieved from reference TRBV11-3 and TRBJ2-1, is EAGVVQSPRYKIIEKKQPVAFWCNPISGHNTLYWYLQNLGQGPELLIRYENEEAVDDSQLPKDRFSAERLKGVDSTLKIQPAELGDSAVYLCASSPPGDNEQFFGPGTRLTVL.

This clonotype came up many times. The V and J genes are TRBV10-3 and TRBJ2-7; D gene uncertain. Trimming took off 2 bases at V and 0 bases at J, with 5 bases between the two ends. Germline CDR1 and CDR2: ENHRY and SYGVKD. The CDR3 sequence is 13 residues long. CDR3 residues: CAISEASSYEQYV. The DNA for the CDR3 is TGTGCCATCAGTGAGGCGAGCTCCTACGAGCAGTACGTC.

Here the CDR3 reads CASTLLGGGGPHLSPLHF. CDR3 bases: TGTGCCAGCACCCTTCTCGGGGGAGGTGGGCCTCACCTTTCACCCCTCCACTTT. This chain uses TRBV6-5 with TRBJ1-6; tentatively, D is TRBD1 (5 bases). The germline V and J ends were trimmed by 7 bases and 9 bases, with 28 bases remaining between them. Germline CDR1 reads MNHEY; CDR2 reads SVGAGI. The CDR3 is 18 amino acids.

This clonotype has just a few counts. The CDR3 DNA follows: TGTGCCAGCACTGAACGGCCGCTGGGGGGGGGGGCCTCCTACAATGAGCAGTTCTTC. Its translation is CASTERPLGGGASYNEQFF. J is TRBJ2-1 and V is TRBV7-9, with D perhaps matching TRBD2 (7 bases). From germline, CDR1 is SEHNR and CDR2 FQNEAQ (reference sequence). The CDR3 runs 19 residues. Trimming stripped 7 bases from V and 0 bases from J, with 25 bases between.

This clonotype turned up a few times. The chain uses TRBV7-6 and TRBJ2-7; 13 bases map to TRBD2. This CDR3 region has 15 residues. Per germline, CDR1 SGHVS and CDR2 FNYEAQ. The junction had 4 bases not matched to a gene; V was cut back by 6 bases and J by 2 bases. The CDR3 loop is CASSSGTSGTYEQYF. DNA of the CDR3: TGTGCCAGCAGTTCGGGGACTAGCGGGACCTACGAGCAGTACTTC.

J is TRBJ1-2 and V is TRBV11-2; D gene uncertain. The CDR3 consists of 11 residues. Germline-derived CDR1 and CDR2 are SGHAT and FQNNGV. V dropped 3 bases and J dropped 7 bases, with 6 bases sitting between them. The CDR3 coding sequence is TGTGCCAGCAGCTTCGTGCGTGGCTACACCTTC. Its translation: CASSFVRGYTF.

The chain uses TRBV4-1 and TRBJ1-6; unclear D gene. V was clipped by 1 base and J by 7 bases, with 11 bases between them. The germline V gene encodes CDR1 MGHRA and CDR2 YSYEKL. The CDR3 spans 15 residues. CDR3 amino acids: CASSQVVTLNSPLHF. The CDR3 coding sequence is TGCGCCAGCAGCCAAGTGGTTACACTGAATTCACCCCTCCACTTT.

The J gene is TRBJ1-2, the V gene TRBV29-1; 10 positions match TRBD1. CDR1 is SQVTM and CDR2 is ANQGSEA in the germline V gene. Losses at the gene ends were 6 bases for V and 7 bases for J; bases not matched to a gene: 20. The CDR3 has 17 amino acids. The CDR3 bases are TGCAGCGTCGGGACAGGGGACAGATTCATCGGAGAGGGTGGCTACACCTTC. It yields the protein CSVGTGDRFIGEGGYTF.

The V gene is TRBV12-3 or TRBV12-4, the J gene TRBJ1-4; D may be TRBD1 (5 bases). CDR3 size: 17 residues. V was trimmed by 3 bases and J by 0 bases, leaving 14 bases between them. This CDR3 reads CASSLLQGGATNEKLFF. CDR3 coding DNA: TGTGCCAGCAGTTTGCTCCAGGGCGGTGCAACTAATGAAAAACTGTTTTTT.

The gene calls are TRBV7-8 and TRBJ2-1, with D possibly being TRBD2 (7 bases). Germline-derived CDR1 and CDR2 are SGHVS and FQNEAQ. This CDR3 has 13 amino acids. V lost 9 bases and J 8 bases, leaving 17 bases between the germline ends. This chain's CDR3 is CASEGGLVDEQFF. CDR3 DNA: TGTGCCAGTGAGGGGGGGCTAGTCGATGAGCAGTTCTTC. Together with reference TRBV7-8 and TRBJ2-1, the CDR3 gives the full variable domain: GAGVSQSPRYKVAKRGQDVALRCDPISGHVSLFWYQQALGQGPEFLTYFQNEAQLDKSGLPSDRFFAERPEGSVSTLKIQRTQQEDSAVYLCASEGGLVDEQFFGPGTRLTVL.

The chain recombines TRBV29-1 with TRBJ2-2; no clear D gene. The CDR3 is 14 amino acids. V lost 6 bases to trimming and J lost 3 bases, with 14 bases between them. CDR1 is SQVTM, CDR2 ANQGSEA, per germline. CDR3 DNA sequence: TGCAGCGTGAACCCATATTCGGACACCGGGGAGCTGTTTTTT. Protein product: CSVNPYSDTGELFF.

There are a few counts of this clonotype. V and J are TRBV6-1 and TRBJ1-2, with no clear D. V was cut by 6 bases and J by 8 bases, with 19 bases left in between. CDR3 length equals 14 residues. Per the germline V gene, CDR1 is MNHNS and CDR2 is SASEGT. CDR3 sequence: CASRGSSPLGGYTF. The CDR3 region has the DNA TGTGCCAGCAGGGGGTCCTCCCCCCTGGGGGGCTACACCTTC.

The chain employs TRBV6-1 and TRBJ2-5; D is undetermined. CDR3 size: 15 residues. Germline CDR1 is MNHNS and CDR2 is SASEGT. Trimming removed 2 bases at V and 2 bases at J, with 12 bases between. DNA of the CDR3: TGTGCCAGCAGTGAAAATGCCACACCGCAAGAGACCCAGTACTTC. Translation: CASSENATPQETQYF.

Written as DNA, the CDR3 is TGTGCCACCAGTGCGACAGGGGTGTCGAACACCGGGGAGCTGTTTTTT. It codes for CATSATGVSNTGELFF. This chain links TRBV24-1 with TRBJ2-2, with 8 bases lining up with TRBD1. Trimming cost V 5 bases and J 0 bases; bases outside gene matches: 4. Germline-derived CDR1 and CDR2 are KGHDR and SFDVKD. The CDR3 is 16 residues long.

The table lists this clonotype with a count of one. The chain uses TRBV27 and TRBJ2-1; D remains unclear. V shed 7 bases and J shed 3 bases, with 16 bases lying between them. This CDR3 spans 15 amino acids. CDR1 and CDR2 from the germline V gene are MNHEY and SMNVEV (reference sequence). The CDR3 here is CASIPFGGVYNEQFF. CDR3 in DNA: TGTGCCAGCATCCCCTTTGGTGGAGTCTACAATGAGCAGTTCTTC.

This clonotype was seen at least ten times. The chain has TRBV12-3 or TRBV12-4 and TRBJ1-5; no reliable D call. The CDR3 spans 14 residues. Trimming removed 3 bases from V and 4 bases from J, with 10 bases in between. The CDR3 here is CASSLWGSNQPQHF. Written as DNA, the CDR3 is TGTGCCAGCAGTTTGTGGGGTTCAAATCAGCCCCAGCATTTT.

V and J are TRBV25-1 and TRBJ1-5; D gene ambiguous. The germline CDR1 and CDR2 sequences are MGHDK and SYGVNS. This CDR3 spans 14 amino acids. V lost 2 bases, J lost 1 base, and 6 bases lay in between. The CDR3 loop reads CASSEVGSNQPQHF. The CDR3 nucleotides read TGTGCCAGCAGTGAAGTAGGGAGCAATCAGCCCCAGCATTTT.